A single sample is the source of the 27 T cell receptor beta chains below, sequenced in a study of beta chain features in type 1 diabetes. The investigators reverse transcribed all of the isolated RNA, so they sequenced expressed TCRB transcripts. Method: immunoSEQ multiplex PCR; TCRdb's copy keeps in-frame clones and lacks some. The sample holds 110,000 to 150,000 clones, just over 9% seen once. Material for sequencing was central memory CD4+ T cells from blood. The receptor source for this set is a young man in good health.

This clone came up a few times. The chain recombines TRBV5-4 with TRBJ2-1; D gene uncertain. V was shortened by 1 base and J by 3 bases, with 8 bases between the two germline ends. This CDR3 has 14 residues. The germline V gene encodes CDR1 SGHNT and CDR2 YYREEE (reference sequence). CDR3 coding DNA: TGTGCCAGCAGCTTGCAAAACATCTACAATGAGCAGTTCTTC. Protein sequence: CASSLQNIYNEQFF.

The V and J genes are TRBV29-1 and TRBJ2-3; 7 bases are a match to TRBD1. The V gene's germline CDR1 is SQVTM and CDR2 ANQGSEA. The CDR3 runs to 12 residues. V was pared by 6 bases and J by 0 bases, with 0 bases of the junction left unmatched. For the CDR3, the DNA is TGCAGCGTGGGACAGAGCACAGATACGCAGTATTTT. As protein: CSVGQSTDTQYF.

The CDR3: CASSRPTGDDEQFF. In DNA, the CDR3 is TGTGCCAGCAGCCGGCCTACGGGGGACGATGAGCAGTTCTTC. This chain uses TRBV13 with TRBJ2-7; tentatively, D is TRBD2 (6 bases). The J call is doubtful: the DNA matches TRBJ2-1 better. This CDR3 has 14 amino acids. Per the germline V gene, CDR1 is PRHDT and CDR2 is FYEKMQ (reference sequence).

The V and J genes are TRBV6-5 and TRBJ2-7; tentative D call: TRBD2 (6 bases). The V end was cut by 5 bases, the J end by 3 bases, with 14 bases between. The CDR3 length is 14 residues. Germline V gene sequence: CDR1 MNHEY, CDR2 SVGAGI. CDR3 in amino acids: CASSDISGSYEQYF. In nucleotides, the CDR3 is TGTGCCAGCAGTGACATCTCCGGGAGCTACGAGCAGTACTTC.

This clone occurred a few times. J is TRBJ2-7 and V is TRBV15; the match to TRBD1 covers 8 bases. The CDR3 has 16 amino acids. In germline, CDR1 is LNHNV, CDR2 YYDKDF (reference sequence). V was clipped by 4 bases and J by 9 bases; unmatched bases: 17. The CDR3 protein is CATSKRRGTGPPLQYF. The CDR3 bases are TGTGCCACCAGCAAACGCCGTGGGACAGGTCCCCCGCTGCAGTACTTC.

This CDR3 is CASSLGQGLNNEQFF. In nucleotides, the CDR3 is TGTGCCAGCAGCTTAGGACAGGGCTTGAACAATGAGCAGTTCTTC. The chain recombines TRBV7-8 with TRBJ2-1; 7 nucleotides match TRBD1. The germline V gene has CDR1 SGHVS and CDR2 FQNEAQ. V was clipped by 1 base and J by 5 bases; unmatched bases: 5. The CDR3 length is 15 residues.

V is TRBV7-9 and J is TRBJ1-4, with a possible D match to TRBD1 (6 bases). The germline V gene has CDR1 SEHNR and CDR2 FQNEAQ (reference sequence). V lost 2 bases and J 3 bases, leaving 10 bases between the germline ends. CDR3 length: 15 residues. CDR3 DNA: TGTGCCAGCAGCTTAATAGGACAGCCTAATGAAAAACTGTTTTTT. Protein: CASSLIGQPNEKLFF.

The genes are TRBV7-2 and TRBJ2-5; 12 bases are a match to TRBD2. The CDR3 spans 15 residues. With V trimmed by 6 bases and J by 5 bases, 7 bases remained unmatched. Germline CDR1 and CDR2: SGHTA and FQGNSA. CDR3 amino acids: CASRNTGTSGETQYF. DNA for the CDR3: TGTGCCAGCAGGAATACCGGGACTAGCGGGGAGACCCAGTACTTC.

The table lists this clone with a few counts. The chain carries TRBV4-3 and TRBJ2-1; no firm D call. Germline V lookup: CDR1 LGHNA, CDR2 YSLEER. The CDR3 covers 12 residues. The V and J ends lost 3 bases and 7 bases respectively, with 7 bases between them. In nucleotides, the CDR3 is TGCGCCAGCAGCCACCTCGGTAATGAGCAGTTCTTC. It codes for CASSHLGNEQFF.

This clone has ten or more counts. CDR3 nucleotide sequence: TGTGCCAGCAGCCCCGGACAGCCGGGGACCCAGTACTTC. This codes for CASSPGQPGTQYF. The rearrangement joins TRBV7-6 to TRBJ2-5; the D gene is possibly TRBD1 (6 bases). V gave up 5 bases and J gave up 7 bases, with 14 bases separating them. This CDR3 is built from 13 residues. Per the germline V gene, CDR1 is SGHVS and CDR2 is FNYEAQ.

V usage is TRBV29-1 and J usage is TRBJ1-2, with D possibly matching TRBD1 (5 bases). Germline values: CDR1 SQVTM, CDR2 ANQGSEA. This CDR3 has 15 amino acids. V gave up 4 bases and J gave up 2 bases, with 17 bases separating them. This chain's CDR3 is CSVAGGARENYGYTF. For the CDR3, the DNA is TGCAGCGTTGCCGGCGGGGCTCGGGAGAACTATGGCTACACCTTC.

The table lists this clone with a few counts. Sequence at one end of the junction differs from germline and may be a read error. CDR3 loop: CASSYQETQYF. CDR3 in DNA: TGTGCCAGCAGTTACCAGGAGACCCAGTACTTC. V is TRBV6-1 and J is TRBJ2-5, with unresolved D. Per germline, CDR1 MNHNS and CDR2 SASEGT. The CDR3 extends over 11 amino acids.

The CDR3 region has the DNA TGTGCCAGTAGTATAGGACAGGGCGATTCACCCCTCCACTTT. It is translated as CASSIGQGDSPLHF. This sequence joins TRBV19 and TRBJ1-6, with 7 bases lining up with TRBD1. CDR3 length: 14 amino acids. Germline assignment: CDR1 LNHDA and CDR2 SQIVND (reference sequence). V was clipped by 1 base and J by 8 bases; unmatched bases: 2.

This clone has ten or more counts. The chain links TRBV19 to TRBJ1-5; weak D call: TRBD1 (5 bases). The CDR3 is 16 residues long. Trimming removed 4 bases at V and 2 bases at J, with 15 bases between. The germline CDR1 and CDR2 sequences are LNHDA and SQIVND (reference sequence). The CDR3 DNA reads as TGTGCCAGTAGTACAGCGAAGGCGGGGGGCAATCAGCCCCAGCATTTT. Its translation: CASSTAKAGGNQPQHF.

J is TRBJ2-7 and V is TRBV7-2, with D possibly matching TRBD1 (5 bases). CDR3 length: 14 residues. Germline V gene lookup returns CDR1 SGHTA and CDR2 FQGNSA. V gave up 3 bases and J gave up 2 bases, with 11 bases separating them. The chain's CDR3 is CASSFQDTTYEQYF. For the CDR3, the DNA is TGTGCCAGCAGCTTTCAGGACACTACCTACGAGCAGTACTTC. Drawing the rest from reference TRBV7-2 and TRBJ2-7, the complete variable domain is GAGVSQSPSNKVTEKGKDVELRCDPISGHTALYWYRQSLGQGLEFLIYFQGNSAPDKSGLPSDRFSAERTGGSVSTLTIQRTQQEDSAVYLCASSFQDTTYEQYFGPGTRLTVT.

CDR3 protein: CASSTQGAGTGELFF. The CDR3 nucleotides are TGTGCCAGCAGCACACAGGGGGCTGGCACCGGGGAGCTGTTTTTT. This chain connects TRBV11-2 to TRBJ2-2; 9 bases match TRBD1. Unmatched junction bases numbered 5, after V lost 5 bases and J lost 4 bases. Per the germline V gene, CDR1 is SGHAT and CDR2 is FQNNGV. The CDR3 has 15 amino acids. The full variable domain, its missing parts supplied by reference TRBV11-2 and TRBJ2-2, is EAGVAQSPRYKIIEKRQSVAFWCNPISGHATLYWYQQILGQGPKLLIQFQNNGVVDDSQLPKDRFSAERLKGVDSTLKIQPAKLEDSAVYLCASSTQGAGTGELFFGEGSRLTVL.

This chain uses TRBV28 with TRBJ1-2, with D maybe TRBD1 (6 bases). Germline V CDR1 and CDR2: MDHEN, SYDVKM. The CDR3 length is 14 residues. Trimming took off 4 bases at V and 4 bases at J, with 13 bases between the two ends. The CDR3 region is CASSSGQRFYGYTF. CDR3 DNA: TGTGCCAGCAGTTCGGGACAACGCTTCTATGGCTACACCTTC.

This chain joins TRBV5-1 and TRBJ1-6, with D unclear. The germline V and J ends were trimmed by 0 bases and 8 bases, with 6 bases remaining between them. The CDR3 contains 13 residues. Per germline, CDR1 SGHRS and CDR2 YFSETQ. CDR3 DNA sequence: TGCGCCAGCAGCTTGGTAGTGGATTCACCCCTCCACTTT. Its protein product is CASSLVVDSPLHF.

The gene calls are TRBV4-2 and TRBJ2-2; 15 nucleotides agree with TRBD2. The V and J ends lost 3 bases and 6 bases, in that order; junction bases with no gene match: 2. This CDR3 is built from 16 residues. CDR1 LGHNA and CDR2 YNFKEQ come from the germline V gene. CDR3 loop: CASSQGTSGGPGELFF. CDR3 in DNA: TGTGCCAGCAGCCAGGGGACTAGCGGGGGGCCCGGGGAGCTGTTTTTT.

The chain carries TRBV29-1 and TRBJ2-7, with 11 positions matching TRBD1. Trimming removed 2 bases from V and 1 base from J; junction bases left unmatched: 4. The CDR3 spans 15 residues. Germline assignment: CDR1 SQVTM and CDR2 ANQGSEA. The CDR3 nucleotides are TGCAGCGTTGAATTCGGGACAGGGGGTTCCTACGAGCAGTACTTC. It codes for CSVEFGTGGSYEQYF.

This chain links TRBV5-1 with TRBJ2-3; D gene uncertain. The length of the CDR3 is 14 residues. V was clipped by 0 bases and J by 3 bases, with 8 bases between them. Per germline, CDR1 SGHRS and CDR2 YFSETQ. CDR3 loop: CASSLAQNTDTQYF. CDR3 bases: TGCGCCAGCAGCTTGGCCCAAAATACAGATACGCAGTATTTT.

This clone has just a few counts. The V gene is TRBV7-9, the J gene TRBJ1-6; no clear D gene. Per the germline V gene, CDR1 is SEHNR and CDR2 is FQNEAQ (reference sequence). With 1 base removed from V and 5 bases from J, the gap between germline ends came to 6 bases. CDR3 size: 14 residues. As DNA, the CDR3 is TGTGCCAGCAGCTTAGAGGGAGATAATTCACCCCTCCACTTT. Amino acid sequence: CASSLEGDNSPLHF.

This clone was detected only a few times. The rearrangement joins TRBV6-1 to TRBJ2-1; D may be TRBD2 (5 bases). V shed 2 bases and J shed 2 bases, with 13 bases lying between them. The CDR3 totals 16 residues. Looked up from germline, CDR1 is MNHNS and CDR2 is SASEGT. CDR3 DNA sequence: TGTGCCAGCAGTGAAAGCGAGGGATATCCCTACAATGAGCAGTTCTTC. This codes for CASSESEGYPYNEQFF.

In its sample, this clone was seen a few times. V and J are TRBV11-3 and TRBJ2-1; 15 nucleotides agree with TRBD2. The CDR3 is 15 residues long. Germline V gene sequence: CDR1 SGHNT, CDR2 YENEEA. V trimming: 6 bases; J trimming: 10 bases; junction bases outside the gene matches: 7. This chain's CDR3 is CASRPGLAGGTEQFF. The CDR3 DNA reads TGTGCCAGCAGGCCCGGACTAGCGGGGGGGACCGAGCAGTTCTTC.

CDR3 DNA: TGTGCCAGCAGTTCCGGGACAGGGTCCAACTATGGCTACACCTTC. Translating it yields CASSSGTGSNYGYTF. The chain has TRBV6-6 and TRBJ1-2; 9 bases map to TRBD1. The CDR3 loop spans 15 amino acids. The J segment lost 2 bases and the V segment lost 4 bases, leaving 5 bases of the junction unmatched. Germline CDR1 and CDR2: MNHNY and SVGAGI (reference sequence).

Only a few counts were recorded for this clone. The rearrangement uses TRBV5-5 and TRBJ1-5; possibly TRBD1 for D (5 bases). V lost 4 bases and J 11 bases, leaving 13 bases between the germline ends. This CDR3 contains 12 residues. CDR1 is SGHKS and CDR2 is YYEKEE in the germline V gene (reference sequence). CDR3 sequence: CASSQDQGTQHF. CDR3 sequence (DNA): TGTGCCAGCAGCCAAGATCAGGGTACCCAGCATTTT.

This clone was seen only a few times. The CDR3 DNA is TGTGCCAGCAGCCTAGACCCCCCGGGGACTGAAGCTTTCTTT. Translation: CASSLDPPGTEAFF. V is TRBV7-9 and J is TRBJ1-1, with unresolved D. The CDR3 loop spans 14 amino acids. Germline CDR1 and CDR2: SEHNR and FQNEAQ (reference sequence). The ends were cut back, 5 bases at V and 5 bases at J, with 15 bases in the middle.